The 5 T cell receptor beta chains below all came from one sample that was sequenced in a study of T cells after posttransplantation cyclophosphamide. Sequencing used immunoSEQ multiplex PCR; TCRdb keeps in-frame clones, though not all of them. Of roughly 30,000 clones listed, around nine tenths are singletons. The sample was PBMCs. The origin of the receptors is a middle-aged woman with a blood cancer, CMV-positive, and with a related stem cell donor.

CDR3 nucleotide sequence: TGCGCCAGCAGTCAATCGGCACAGGGATCCTACGAGCAGTACTTC. Encoded protein: CASSQSAQGSYEQYF. The V gene is TRBV23-1, the J gene TRBJ2-7, with D possibly TRBD1 on 6 matching bases. TRBV23-1 is an ORF, and what it does is uncertain. There are 15 residues in the CDR3. Trimming took 0 bases from V and 1 from J, leaving 10 bases between them.

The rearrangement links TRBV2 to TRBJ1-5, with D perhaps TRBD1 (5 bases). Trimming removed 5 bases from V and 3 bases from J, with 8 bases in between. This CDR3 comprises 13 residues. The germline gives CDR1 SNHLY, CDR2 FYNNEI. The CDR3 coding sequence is TGTGCCAGCAGTAGGGGCGACAATCAGCCCCAGCATTTT. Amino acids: CASSRGDNQPQHF.

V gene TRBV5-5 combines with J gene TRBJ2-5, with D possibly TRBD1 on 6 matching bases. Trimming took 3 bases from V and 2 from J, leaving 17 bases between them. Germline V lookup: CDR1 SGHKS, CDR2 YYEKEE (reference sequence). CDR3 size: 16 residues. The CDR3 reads CASSWGPEGDQETQYF. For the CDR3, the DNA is TGTGCCAGCAGCTGGGGGCCTGAAGGGGATCAAGAGACCCAGTACTTC. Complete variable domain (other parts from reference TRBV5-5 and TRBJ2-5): DAGVTQSPTHLIKTRGQQVTLRCSPISGHKSVSWYQQVLGQGPQFIFQYYEKEERGRGNFPDRFSARQFPNYSSELNVNALLLGDSALYLCASSWGPEGDQETQYFGPGTRLLVL.

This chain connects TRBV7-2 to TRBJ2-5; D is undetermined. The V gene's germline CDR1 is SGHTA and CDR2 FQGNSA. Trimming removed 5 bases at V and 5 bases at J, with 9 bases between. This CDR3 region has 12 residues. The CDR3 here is CASSPVLETQYF. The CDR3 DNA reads TGTGCCAGCAGCCCCGTTCTCGAGACCCAGTACTTC.

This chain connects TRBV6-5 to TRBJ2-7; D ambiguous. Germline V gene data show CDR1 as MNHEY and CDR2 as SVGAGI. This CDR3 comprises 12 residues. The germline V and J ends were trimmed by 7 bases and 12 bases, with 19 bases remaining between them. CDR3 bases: TGTGCCAGCACCCCTGGAGTCCCTAGGCGGTACTTC. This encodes CASTPGVPRRYF.